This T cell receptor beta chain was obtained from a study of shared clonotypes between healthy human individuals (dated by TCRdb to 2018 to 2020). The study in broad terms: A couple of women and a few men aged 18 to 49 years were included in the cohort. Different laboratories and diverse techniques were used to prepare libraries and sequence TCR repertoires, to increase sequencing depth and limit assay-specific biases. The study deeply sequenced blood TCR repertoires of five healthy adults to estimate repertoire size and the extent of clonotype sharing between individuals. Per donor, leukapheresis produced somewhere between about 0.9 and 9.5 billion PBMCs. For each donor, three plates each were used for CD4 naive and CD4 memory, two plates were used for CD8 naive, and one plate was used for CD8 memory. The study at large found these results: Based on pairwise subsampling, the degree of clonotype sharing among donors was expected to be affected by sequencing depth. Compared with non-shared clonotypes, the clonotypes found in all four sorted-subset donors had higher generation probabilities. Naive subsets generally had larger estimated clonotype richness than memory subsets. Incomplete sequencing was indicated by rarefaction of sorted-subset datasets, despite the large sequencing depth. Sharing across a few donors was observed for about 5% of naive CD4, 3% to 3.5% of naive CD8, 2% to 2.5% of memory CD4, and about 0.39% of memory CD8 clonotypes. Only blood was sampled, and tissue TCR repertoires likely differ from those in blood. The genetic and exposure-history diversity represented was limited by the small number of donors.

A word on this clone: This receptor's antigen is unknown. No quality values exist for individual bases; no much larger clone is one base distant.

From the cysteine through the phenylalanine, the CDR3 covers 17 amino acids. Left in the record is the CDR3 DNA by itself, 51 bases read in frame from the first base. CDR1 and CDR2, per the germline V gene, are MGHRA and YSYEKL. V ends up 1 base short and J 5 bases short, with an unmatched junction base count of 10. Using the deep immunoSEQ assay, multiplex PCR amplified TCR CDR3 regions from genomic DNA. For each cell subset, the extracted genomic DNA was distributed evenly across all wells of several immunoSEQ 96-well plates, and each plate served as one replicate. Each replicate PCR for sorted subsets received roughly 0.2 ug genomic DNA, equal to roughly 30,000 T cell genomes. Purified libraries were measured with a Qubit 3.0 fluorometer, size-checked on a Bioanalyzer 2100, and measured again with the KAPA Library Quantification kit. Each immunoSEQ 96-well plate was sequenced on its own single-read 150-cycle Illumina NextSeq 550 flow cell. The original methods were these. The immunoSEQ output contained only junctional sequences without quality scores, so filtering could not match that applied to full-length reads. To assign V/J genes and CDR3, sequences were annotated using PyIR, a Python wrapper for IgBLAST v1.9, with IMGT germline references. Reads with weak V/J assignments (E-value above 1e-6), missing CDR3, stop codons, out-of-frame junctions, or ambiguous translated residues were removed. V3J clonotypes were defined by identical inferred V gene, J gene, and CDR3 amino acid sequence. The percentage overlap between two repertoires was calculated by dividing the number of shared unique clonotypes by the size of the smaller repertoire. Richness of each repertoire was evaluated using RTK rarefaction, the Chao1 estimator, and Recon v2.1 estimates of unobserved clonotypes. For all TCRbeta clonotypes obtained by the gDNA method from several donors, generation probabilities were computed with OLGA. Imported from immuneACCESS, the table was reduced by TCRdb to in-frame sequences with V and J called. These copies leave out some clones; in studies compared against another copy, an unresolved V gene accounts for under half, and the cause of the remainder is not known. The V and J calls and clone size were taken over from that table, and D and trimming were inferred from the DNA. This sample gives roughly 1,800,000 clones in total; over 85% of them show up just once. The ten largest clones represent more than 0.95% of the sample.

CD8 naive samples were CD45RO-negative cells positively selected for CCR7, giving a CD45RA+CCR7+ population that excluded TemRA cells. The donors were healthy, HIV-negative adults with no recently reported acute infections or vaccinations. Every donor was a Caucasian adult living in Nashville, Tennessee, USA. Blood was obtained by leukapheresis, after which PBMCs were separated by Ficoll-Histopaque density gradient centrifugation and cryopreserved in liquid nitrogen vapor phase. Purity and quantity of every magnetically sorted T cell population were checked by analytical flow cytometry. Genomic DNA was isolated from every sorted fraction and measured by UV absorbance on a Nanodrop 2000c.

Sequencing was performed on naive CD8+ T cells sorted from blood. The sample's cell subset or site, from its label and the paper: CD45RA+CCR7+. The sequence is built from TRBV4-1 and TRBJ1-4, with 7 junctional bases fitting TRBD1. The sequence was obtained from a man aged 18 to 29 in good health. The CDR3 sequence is CASSQAVSGTANEKLFF. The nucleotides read TGCGCCAGCAGCCAAGCGGTATCCGGGACAGCGAATGAAAAACTGTTTTTT.